This T cell receptor (beta chain) was retrieved from a study of T cells in localized non-small cell lung cancer. Broader study findings: Of the tissues analyzed, uninvolved adjacent lung showed maximal T cell clonality, greater than tumor.

Germline V CDR1 and CDR2: SGHVS, FQNEAQ. Trimming removed 7 bases from V and 3 bases from J, with 6 bases in between. CDR3 length: 12 residues. Points on this clone: The antigen is undetermined.

Using immunoSEQ multiplex PCR, the repertoire was profiled, and TCRdb retains in-frame clones only, with some absent. The sample has roughly 39,000 clones; roughly 83% are singletons. The chain is built from TRBV7-8 and TRBJ2-2; D gene unclear. The material sequenced was PBMCs, taken before any cancer treatment. This clonotype was sampled from a woman aged 35 to 69 with stage II squamous cell lung carcinoma. This CDR3 is CASTGHTGELFF. CDR3 coding DNA: TGTGCCAGCACTGGCCACACCGGGGAGCTGTTTTTT.